The source of this TCR beta chain is a study of T cells after posttransplantation cyclophosphamide. Study-wide findings and caveats: Skin or GI-infiltrating T cells shared few TRB sequences with blood. TRB clonality was highly associated with recipient CMV seropositivity and reactivation. Later post-transplant blood repertoires were often dominated by donor CD8+ memory clones.

This clone has a count of ten or more. No antigen is known for it. Treatment was busulfan-fludarabine conditioning, a marrow graft, and cyclophosphamide on days +3 and +4. Assay: immunoSEQ multiplex PCR; the TCRdb copy retains only in-frame clones and omits some. This sample has roughly 13,000 clones, each found more than once. CDR3 length: 13 residues. From germline, CDR1 is LGHNA and CDR2 YSLEER. The V and J ends lost 3 bases and 2 bases respectively, with 4 bases between them. The sequenced sample was PBMCs, obtained 950 to 1,200 days after allogeneic stem cell transplant with posttransplant cyclophosphamide. The sequence was collected from a female patient between 40 and 50 years old who received an allogeneic stem cell transplant from a related donor, was CMV-positive, and had no GVHD. Part of the T cell pool may stem from the graft donor. This rearrangement joins TRBV4-3 to TRBJ2-2; D is unresolved. This CDR3 reads CASSHHNTGELFF. The CDR3, as DNA: TGCGCCAGCAGCCATCATAACACCGGGGAGCTGTTTTTT.